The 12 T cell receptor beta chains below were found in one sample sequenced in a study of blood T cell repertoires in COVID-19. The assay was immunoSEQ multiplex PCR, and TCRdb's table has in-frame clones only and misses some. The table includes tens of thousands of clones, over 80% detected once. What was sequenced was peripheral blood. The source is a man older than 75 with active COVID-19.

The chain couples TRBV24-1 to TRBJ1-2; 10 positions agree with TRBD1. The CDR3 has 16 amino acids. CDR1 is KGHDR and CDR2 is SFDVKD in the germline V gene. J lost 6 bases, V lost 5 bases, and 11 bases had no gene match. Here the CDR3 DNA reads TGTGCCACCAGTGCCTCGGGACAGGGGATAACTAATGGCTACACCTTC. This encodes CATSASGQGITNGYTF.

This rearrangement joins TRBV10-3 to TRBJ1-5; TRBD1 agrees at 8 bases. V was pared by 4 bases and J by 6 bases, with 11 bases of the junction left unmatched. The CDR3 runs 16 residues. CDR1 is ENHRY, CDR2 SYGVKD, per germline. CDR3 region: CAISASGPGGGQPQHF. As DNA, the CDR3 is TGTGCCATCAGTGCGTCGGGGCCAGGGGGCGGTCAGCCCCAGCATTTT.

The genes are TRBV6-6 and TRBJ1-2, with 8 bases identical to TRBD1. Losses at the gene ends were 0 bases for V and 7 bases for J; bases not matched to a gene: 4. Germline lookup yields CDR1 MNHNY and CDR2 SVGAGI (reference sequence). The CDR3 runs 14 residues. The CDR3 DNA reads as TGTGCCAGCAGTTACTCGGCAGGGGGCGGTGGCTACACCTTC. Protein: CASSYSAGGGGYTF.

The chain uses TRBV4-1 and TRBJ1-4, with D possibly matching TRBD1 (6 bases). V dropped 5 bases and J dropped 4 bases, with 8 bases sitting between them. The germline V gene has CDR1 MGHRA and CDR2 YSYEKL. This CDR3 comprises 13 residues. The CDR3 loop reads CASSKGVNEKLFF. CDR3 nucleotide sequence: TGCGCCAGCAGCAAGGGGGTTAATGAAAAACTGTTTTTT.

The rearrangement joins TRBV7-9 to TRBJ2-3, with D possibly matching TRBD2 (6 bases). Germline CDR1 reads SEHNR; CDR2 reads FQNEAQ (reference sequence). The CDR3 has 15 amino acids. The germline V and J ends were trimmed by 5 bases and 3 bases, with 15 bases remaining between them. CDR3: CASSPRGTGTDTQYF. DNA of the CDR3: TGTGCCAGCAGCCCTCGGGGGACGGGGACAGATACGCAGTATTTT. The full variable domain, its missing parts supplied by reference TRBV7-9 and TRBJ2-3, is DTGVSQNPRHKITKRGQNVTFRCDPISEHNRLYWYRQTLGQGPEFLTYFQNEAQLEKSRLLSDRFSAERPKGSFSTLEIQRTEQGDSAMYLCASSPRGTGTDTQYFGPGTRLTVL.

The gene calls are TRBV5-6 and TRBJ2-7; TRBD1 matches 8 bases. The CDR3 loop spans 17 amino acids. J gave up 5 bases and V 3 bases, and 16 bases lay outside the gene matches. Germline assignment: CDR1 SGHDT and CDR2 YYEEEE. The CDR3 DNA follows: TGTGCCAGCAGCTCGCCGTGGACAGGGTTTCGTTCGAACGAGCAGTACTTC. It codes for CASSSPWTGFRSNEQYF.

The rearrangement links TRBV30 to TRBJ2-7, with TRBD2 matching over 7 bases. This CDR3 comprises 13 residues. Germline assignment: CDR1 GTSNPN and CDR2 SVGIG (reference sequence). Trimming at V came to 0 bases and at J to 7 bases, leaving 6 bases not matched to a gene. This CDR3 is CAWSVAGAWEQYF. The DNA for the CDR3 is TGTGCCTGGAGTGTGGCGGGAGCGTGGGAGCAGTACTTC.

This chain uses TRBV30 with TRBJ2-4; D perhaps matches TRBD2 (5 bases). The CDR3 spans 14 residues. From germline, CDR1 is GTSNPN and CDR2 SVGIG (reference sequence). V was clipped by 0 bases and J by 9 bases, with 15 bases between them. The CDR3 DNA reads TGTGCCTGGAGTGTATCACGGGGTGGGTCCATTCAGTACTTC. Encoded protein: CAWSVSRGGSIQYF.

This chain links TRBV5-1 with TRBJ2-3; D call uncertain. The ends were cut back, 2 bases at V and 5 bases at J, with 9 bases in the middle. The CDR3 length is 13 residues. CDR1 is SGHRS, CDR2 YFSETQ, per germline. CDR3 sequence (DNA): TGCGCCAGCAGCTTCCCTGATAGAGATACGCAGTATTTT. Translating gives CASSFPDRDTQYF.

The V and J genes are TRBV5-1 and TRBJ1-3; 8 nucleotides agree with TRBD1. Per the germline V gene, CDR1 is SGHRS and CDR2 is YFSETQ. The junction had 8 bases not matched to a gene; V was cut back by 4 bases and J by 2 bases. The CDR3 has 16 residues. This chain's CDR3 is CASSVTQGAPGNTIYF. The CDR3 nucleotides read TGCGCCAGCAGCGTCACCCAGGGGGCCCCTGGAAACACCATATATTTT.

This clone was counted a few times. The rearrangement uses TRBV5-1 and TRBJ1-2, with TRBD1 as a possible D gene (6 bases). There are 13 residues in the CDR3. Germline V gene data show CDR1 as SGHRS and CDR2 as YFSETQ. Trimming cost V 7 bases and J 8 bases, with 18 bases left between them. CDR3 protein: CASAYLEGGGYTF. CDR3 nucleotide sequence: TGCGCCAGCGCCTATTTGGAAGGGGGAGGCTACACCTTC.

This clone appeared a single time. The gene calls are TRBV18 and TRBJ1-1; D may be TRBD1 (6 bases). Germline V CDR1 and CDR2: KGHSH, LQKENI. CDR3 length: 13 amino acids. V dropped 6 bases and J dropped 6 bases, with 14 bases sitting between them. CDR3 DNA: TGTGCCAGCTCGCTCCGGGACAAAGCTGAAGCTTTCTTT. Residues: CASSLRDKAEAFF.